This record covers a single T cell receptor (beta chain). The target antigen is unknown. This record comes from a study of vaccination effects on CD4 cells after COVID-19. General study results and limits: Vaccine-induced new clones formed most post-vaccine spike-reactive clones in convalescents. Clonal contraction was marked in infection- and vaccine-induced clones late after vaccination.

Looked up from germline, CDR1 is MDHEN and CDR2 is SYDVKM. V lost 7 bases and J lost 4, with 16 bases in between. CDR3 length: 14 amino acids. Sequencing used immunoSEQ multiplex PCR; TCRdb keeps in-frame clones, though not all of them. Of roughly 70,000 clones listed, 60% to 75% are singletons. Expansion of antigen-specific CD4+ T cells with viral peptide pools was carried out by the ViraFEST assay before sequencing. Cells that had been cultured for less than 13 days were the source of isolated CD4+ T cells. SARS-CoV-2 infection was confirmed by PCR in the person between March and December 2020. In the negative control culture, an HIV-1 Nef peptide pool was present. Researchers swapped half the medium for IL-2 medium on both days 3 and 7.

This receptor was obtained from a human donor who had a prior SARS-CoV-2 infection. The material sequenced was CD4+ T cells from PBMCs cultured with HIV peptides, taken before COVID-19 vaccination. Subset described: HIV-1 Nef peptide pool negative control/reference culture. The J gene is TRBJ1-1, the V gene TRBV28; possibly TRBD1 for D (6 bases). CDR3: CASIPPGDRTEAFF. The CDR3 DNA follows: TGTGCCAGCATACCCCCAGGGGATCGCACTGAAGCTTTCTTT.